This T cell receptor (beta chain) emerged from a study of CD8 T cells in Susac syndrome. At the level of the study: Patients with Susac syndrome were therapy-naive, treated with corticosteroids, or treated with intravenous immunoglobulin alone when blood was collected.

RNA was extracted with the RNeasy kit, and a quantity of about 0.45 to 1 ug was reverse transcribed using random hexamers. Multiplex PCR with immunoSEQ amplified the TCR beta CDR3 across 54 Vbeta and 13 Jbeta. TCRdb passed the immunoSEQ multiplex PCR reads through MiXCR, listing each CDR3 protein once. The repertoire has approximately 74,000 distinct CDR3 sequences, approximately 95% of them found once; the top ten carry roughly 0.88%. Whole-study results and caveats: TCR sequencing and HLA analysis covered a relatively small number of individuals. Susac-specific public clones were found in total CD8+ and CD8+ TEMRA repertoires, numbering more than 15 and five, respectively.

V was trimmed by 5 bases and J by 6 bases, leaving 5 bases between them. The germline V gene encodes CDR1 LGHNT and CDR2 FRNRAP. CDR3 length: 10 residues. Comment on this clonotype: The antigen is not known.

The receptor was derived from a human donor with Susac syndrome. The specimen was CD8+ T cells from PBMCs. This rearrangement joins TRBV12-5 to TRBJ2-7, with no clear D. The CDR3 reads CASGSAEQYF. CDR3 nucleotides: TGTGCTAGTGGTAGCGCCGAGCAGTACTTC.